The clone carrying this T cell receptor beta chain was counted between two and nine times. TCRdb reprocessed the 5' RACE reads via MiXCR and lists one record per CDR3 protein. The table shows roughly 720,000 distinct CDR3 sequences, with over 15% occurring only once. The data stem from a study of identical twins. The germline V gene has CDR1 SGDLS and CDR2 YYNGEE. V dropped 4 bases and J dropped 7 bases, with 15 bases sitting between them. CDR3 size: 14 residues. Another study also made use of these data, one on T cells expressing NK-cell markers.

The receptor was isolated from a woman aged 18-29 years in good health. The rearrangement joins TRBV9 to TRBJ2-1; either TRBD1 or TRBD2 may supply D (5 bases each). Sequenced: PBMCs. CDR3 coding DNA: TGTGCCAGCAGCTCCAGGACGGGGCTGAATGAGCAGTTCTTC. Translating it yields CASSSRTGLNEQFF.